These 13 T cell receptor beta chains were all obtained from the same sample, sequenced in a study of graft-versus-host responses after intestinal transplantation. Sequenced by immunoSEQ multiplex PCR; TCRdb stores in-frame clones only, minus some. The table shows around 7,700 clones, with about three quarters occurring only once. To release intraepithelial and lamina propria lymphocytes, the graft tissue was processed. The source was ileum tissue, collected 226 days after intestinal transplant. The receptor set was obtained from a human patient who received an intestinal transplant, so some T cells may come from the graft donor.

This chain uses TRBV25-1 with TRBJ2-3; TRBD2 matches at 9 bases. The CDR3 spans 16 residues. With 4 bases clipped from V and 2 bases from J, the junction kept 7 bases outside the gene matches. Looked up from germline, CDR1 is MGHDK and CDR2 is SYGVNS. In nucleotides, the CDR3 is TGTGCCAGCAGTGTAGGCAGCGGGGGGATCACAGATACGCAGTATTTT. Translation: CASSVGSGGITDTQYF.

This clone was observed a single time. CDR3 in amino acids: CASSQEGAVTVNTEAFF. CDR3 in DNA: TGTGCCAGCAGCCAAGAGGGGGCCGTGACAGTGAACACTGAAGCTTTCTTT. The chain employs TRBV4-2 and TRBJ1-1; maybe TRBD1 (6 bases). Trimming shortened V by 0 bases and J by 0 bases, and 14 bases separated the two germline ends. Germline CDR1 reads LGHNA; CDR2 reads YNFKEQ. This CDR3 is 17 amino acids long.

The rearrangement uses TRBV4-1 and TRBJ2-7; D is perhaps TRBD2 (5 bases). Trimming removed 0 bases from V and 4 bases from J, with 7 bases in between. In germline, CDR1 is MGHRA, CDR2 YSYEKL. The CDR3 is made up of 13 amino acids. This CDR3 is CASSQDRGYEQYF. In DNA form, the CDR3 reads TGCGCCAGCAGCCAAGATCGCGGGTACGAGCAGTACTTC.

In DNA, the CDR3 is TGCGCCAGCAGCCAGAACAACAGGGTTAGGGTTTCACCCCTCCACTTT. This codes for CASSQNNRVRVSPLHF. The J gene is TRBJ1-6, the V gene TRBV4-3, with D possibly matching TRBD1 (6 bases). CDR3 length: 16 amino acids. The germline gives CDR1 LGHNA, CDR2 YSLEER. Trimming pared 3 bases from V and 9 bases from J, leaving 18 bases between.

The count of this clone is one. The chain employs TRBV19 and TRBJ1-2; TRBD1 is a possible D gene (5 bases). V lost 5 bases, J lost 3 bases, and 10 bases lay in between. The CDR3 runs to 13 residues. Germline V gene sequence: CDR1 LNHDA, CDR2 SQIVND (reference sequence). CDR3 sequence: CASSVQGYYGYTF. The CDR3, as DNA: TGTGCCAGTAGTGTCCAGGGCTACTATGGCTACACCTTC. The full variable domain, in which reference TRBV19 and TRBJ1-2 provide the parts outside the CDR3, is DGGITQSPKYLFRKEGQNVTLSCEQNLNHDAMYWYRQDPGQGLRLIYYSQIVNDFQKGDIAEGYSVSREKKESFPLTVTSAQKNPTAFYLCASSVQGYYGYTFGSGTRLTVV.

J is TRBJ2-1 and V is TRBV6-5; perhaps TRBD2 as D (8 bases). CDR1 MNHEY and CDR2 SVGAGI come from the germline V gene. Trimming pared 11 bases from V and 2 bases from J, leaving 19 bases between. CDR3 length: 15 amino acids. The CDR3 DNA reads TGTGCCTCCCGTTCAGGGGGACTAGCCTACAATGAGCAGTTCTTC. Amino acid sequence: CASRSGGLAYNEQFF.

This chain uses TRBV30 with TRBJ1-2; a weak D match, TRBD1 (5 bases). Trimming took 4 bases from V and 4 from J, leaving 13 bases between them. CDR1 is GTSNPN and CDR2 is SVGIG in the germline V gene (reference sequence). This CDR3 has 13 residues. The CDR3 region is CAWTQGRVYGYTF. The DNA of the CDR3 is TGTGCCTGGACTCAGGGAAGAGTCTATGGCTACACCTTC.

The chain couples TRBV25-1 to TRBJ2-3; 8 bases align to TRBD2. There are 15 residues in the CDR3. Per the germline V gene, CDR1 is MGHDK and CDR2 is SYGVNS. Germline trimming cut 8 bases from V and 2 bases from J; bases unmatched to any gene: 9. The CDR3 sequence is CASGLSGILTDTQYF. The DNA of the CDR3 is TGTGCCAGCGGACTTAGCGGGATCCTCACAGATACGCAGTATTTT.

The CDR3 here is CASSLVGRGVDEQFF. The CDR3 DNA is TGTGCCAGCAGCTTAGTTGGCAGGGGAGTCGATGAGCAGTTCTTC. The gene calls are TRBV7-9 and TRBJ2-1; tentative D call: TRBD1 (6 bases). The CDR3 totals 15 residues. The V end lost 1 base, the J end lost 8 bases, and 15 bases lay between the germline ends. Germline V CDR1 and CDR2: SEHNR, FQNEAQ (reference sequence).

This rearrangement joins TRBV7-2 to TRBJ1-5, with a possible D match to TRBD1 (5 bases). V lost 1 base and J lost 7, with 11 bases in between. Germline V gene data show CDR1 as SGHTA and CDR2 as FQGNSA. This CDR3 is built from 14 residues. The CDR3 DNA follows: TGTGCCAGCAGCTTAGGGGGGGGGATCCAGCCCCAGCATTTT. Translation gives CASSLGGGIQPQHF.

V is TRBV5-4 and J is TRBJ2-3; maybe TRBD1 (5 bases). CDR3 size: 13 residues. Germline loops: CDR1 SGHNT, CDR2 YYREEE (reference sequence). The V and J ends lost 6 bases and 2 bases respectively, with 10 bases between them. The CDR3 nucleotides read TGTGCCAGCAAACGACAGATCACAGATACGCAGTATTTT. Protein: CASKRQITDTQYF.

V usage is TRBV27 and J usage is TRBJ2-3; D is undetermined. V was shortened by 6 bases and J by 2 bases, with 12 bases between the two germline ends. This CDR3 has 14 amino acids. Germline V gene sequence: CDR1 MNHEY, CDR2 SMNVEV (reference sequence). This CDR3 is CASRPTLFTDTQYF. CDR3 nucleotides: TGTGCCAGCAGACCAACACTATTCACAGATACGCAGTATTTT.

This clone has just a few counts. The V call is TRBV5-1, the J call TRBJ1-1, with TRBD1 matching 7 bases. Germline V lookup: CDR1 SGHRS, CDR2 YFSETQ. The CDR3 runs to 13 residues. Losses at the gene ends were 2 bases for V and 3 bases for J; bases not matched to a gene: 1. This CDR3 reads CASSFQGDTEAFF. Written as DNA, the CDR3 is TGCGCCAGCAGCTTTCAGGGGGACACTGAAGCTTTCTTT.